The 23 T cell receptor beta chains presented below share a single source sample, sequenced in a study of blood T cell repertoires in COVID-19. Sequenced by immunoSEQ multiplex PCR; TCRdb stores in-frame clones only, minus some. The sample shows roughly 120,000 clones, 90% of them seen only once. The sample comprised peripheral blood. The receptors derive from a man between 60 and 70 years old with COVID-19, enrolled during active disease.

The J gene is TRBJ2-3, the V gene TRBV5-1, with TRBD2 matching over 10 bases. V shed 4 bases, J shed 5 bases, and the junction held 13 bases outside the gene matches. The CDR3 has 17 residues. Germline V gives CDR1 SGHRS, CDR2 YFSETQ. The CDR3 DNA sequence: TGCGCCAGCAGCAAAGGGACTAGCGCACTGCTAGGAGATACGCAGTATTTT. Its translation: CASSKGTSALLGDTQYF. Full variable domain (outside the CDR3, taken from reference TRBV5-1 and TRBJ2-3): KAGVTQTPRYLIKTRGQQVTLSCSPISGHRSVSWYQQTPGQGLQFLFEYFSETQRNKGNFPGRFSGRQFSNSRSEMNVSTLELGDSALYLCASSKGTSALLGDTQYFGPGTRLTVL.

The chain joins TRBV19 to TRBJ1-3; 7 bases are shared with TRBD1. The V gene end was trimmed by 6 bases and the J gene end by 0 bases; junction bases not matched to a gene: 5. The CDR3 spans 15 residues. In germline, CDR1 is LNHDA, CDR2 SQIVND (reference sequence). The CDR3 is CASSTGTDSGNTIYF. The CDR3 DNA sequence: TGTGCCAGTAGCACCGGGACAGACTCTGGAAACACCATATATTTT.

V is TRBV7-2 and J is TRBJ1-2; 12 bases line up with TRBD1. V lost 5 bases to trimming and J lost 4 bases; unmatched junction nucleotides: 8. The CDR3 sequence is 16 residues long. Per germline, CDR1 SGHTA and CDR2 FQGNSA. The CDR3 protein is CASSLGTGGLLYGYTF. The DNA of the CDR3 is TGTGCCAGCAGCCTTGGGACAGGGGGCTTGCTCTATGGCTACACCTTC.

The chain couples TRBV24-1 to TRBJ1-5; weak D call: TRBD1 (5 bases). Germline-derived CDR1 and CDR2 are KGHDR and SFDVKD. This CDR3 is built from 13 residues. V shed 4 bases and J shed 6 bases, with 9 bases lying between them. This chain's CDR3 is CATSEGVGQPQHF. CDR3 nucleotide sequence: TGTGCCACCAGTGAAGGGGTGGGTCAGCCCCAGCATTTT.

The chain links TRBV3-1 (or the pseudogene TRBV3-2) to TRBJ2-2; 8 bases align to TRBD1. CDR3 length: 16 residues. V gave up 2 bases and J gave up 4 bases; unmatched junction bases: 6. CDR1 LGHDT and CDR2 YNNKEL come from the germline V gene (reference sequence). The CDR3 sequence: CASSQPTGTGTGELFF. The CDR3 region has the DNA TGTGCCAGCAGCCAACCGACCGGGACAGGCACCGGGGAGCTGTTTTTT.

The chain recombines TRBV4-3 with TRBJ2-5; 7 bases are a match to TRBD1. The CDR3 spans 14 residues. Germline V gene sequence: CDR1 LGHNA, CDR2 YSLEER. V was pared by 1 base and J by 5 bases, with 4 bases of the junction left unmatched. CDR3 in DNA: TGCGCCAGCAGCCAAGGACAGGGTGGTGAGACCCAGTACTTC. This gives the protein CASSQGQGGETQYF.

DNA for the CDR3: TGTGCCAGCAGTCTGGACAGGGACCGCACAGATACGCAGTATTTT. The encoded protein is CASSLDRDRTDTQYF. The rearrangement joins TRBV2 to TRBJ2-3, with 8 bases that match TRBD1. The CDR3 length is 15 residues. The germline CDR1 and CDR2 sequences are SNHLY and FYNNEI. The V and J ends lost 5 bases and 1 base, in that order; junction bases with no gene match: 5.

The chain is built from TRBV5-1 and TRBJ2-2, with D perhaps TRBD1 (5 bases). The V end was cut by 6 bases, the J end by 6 bases, with 18 bases between. This CDR3 has 15 residues. From germline, CDR1 is SGHRS and CDR2 YFSETQ. This chain's CDR3 is CASTLGVRRPGELFF. In DNA, the CDR3 is TGCGCCAGCACCTTAGGGGTGAGACGCCCCGGGGAGCTGTTTTTT.

The genes are TRBV3-1 (or the pseudogene TRBV3-2) and TRBJ2-2, with TRBD2 matching 7 bases. Germline CDR1 and CDR2: LGHDT and YNNKEL (reference sequence). The CDR3 runs 18 residues. V shed 1 base and J 2 bases; nucleotides not matched to a gene: 10. The chain's CDR3 is CASSQGGTAGLNTGELFF. The DNA of the CDR3 is TGTGCCAGCAGCCAAGGAGGTACAGCGGGACTTAACACCGGGGAGCTGTTTTTT.

This rearrangement joins TRBV2 to TRBJ2-3; possibly TRBD1 for D (5 bases). This CDR3 has 13 residues. V was trimmed by 8 bases and J by 8 bases, leaving 17 bases between them. CDR1 and CDR2 from the germline V gene are SNHLY and FYNNEI. The CDR3 DNA reads as TGTGCCAGCCTCCCGGGTGTTAGGGGTACGCAGTATTTT. It codes for CASLPGVRGTQYF. Based on the CDR3 plus reference TRBV2 and TRBJ2-3, the full variable domain is EPEVTQTPSHQVTQMGQEVILRCVPISNHLYFYWYRQILGQKVEFLVSFYNNEISEKSEIFDDQFSVERPDGSNFTLKIRSTKLEDSAMYFCASLPGVRGTQYFGPGTRLTVL.

V gene TRBV5-1 combines with J gene TRBJ1-1; 8 nucleotides line up with TRBD1. This CDR3 region has 17 residues. The V segment lost 2 bases and the J segment 0 bases; nucleotides outside the gene matches: 9. Germline V gene sequence: CDR1 SGHRS, CDR2 YFSETQ. The chain's CDR3 is CASSLLQGGNLNTEAFF. CDR3 coding DNA: TGCGCCAGCAGCTTACTACAGGGGGGGAATCTGAACACTGAAGCTTTCTTT.

The V call is TRBV9, the J call TRBJ1-6; D unresolved. The germline gives CDR1 SGDLS, CDR2 YYNGEE. The CDR3 extends over 13 amino acids. The V and J ends lost 0 bases and 10 bases respectively, with 8 bases between them. The CDR3 reads CASSVGRRSPLHF. The CDR3 DNA reads as TGTGCCAGCAGCGTAGGTCGTCGGTCACCCCTCCACTTT.

The chain links TRBV29-1 to TRBJ1-2, with D possibly matching TRBD1 (5 bases). V dropped 4 bases and J dropped 4 bases, with 16 bases sitting between them. Germline assignment: CDR1 SQVTM and CDR2 ANQGSEA. CDR3 length: 14 residues. The chain's CDR3 is CSVGPRGIGYGYTF. CDR3 nucleotide sequence: TGCAGCGTTGGCCCCCGGGGGATCGGCTATGGCTACACCTTC.

The chain links TRBV20-1 to TRBJ2-7, with D maybe TRBD1 (6 bases). The CDR3 is made up of 11 amino acids. V gave up 5 bases and J gave up 9 bases, with 14 bases separating them. The germline V gene has CDR1 DFQATT and CDR2 SNEGSKA (reference sequence). The CDR3 loop reads CSAYTGSGQYF. The DNA of the CDR3 is TGCAGTGCTTACACAGGGTCAGGGCAGTACTTC.

The V and J genes are TRBV5-4 and TRBJ1-2; D may be TRBD1 (6 bases). Germline assignment: CDR1 SGHNT and CDR2 YYREEE (reference sequence). This CDR3 is 15 amino acids long. V was trimmed by 4 bases and J by 3 bases, leaving 16 bases between them. This CDR3 is CASSPGGARDYGYTF. Here the CDR3 DNA reads TGTGCCAGCAGCCCTGGGGGGGCAAGAGACTATGGCTACACCTTC. The entire variable domain, with the rest obtained from reference TRBV5-4 and TRBJ1-2, is as follows: ETGVTQSPTHLIKTRGQQVTLRCSSQSGHNTVSWYQQALGQGPQFIFQYYREEENGRGNFPPRFSGLQFPNYSSELNVNALELDDSALYLCASSPGGARDYGYTFGSGTRLTVV.

CDR3 coding DNA: TGTGCCAGTTCCCCCTCAGGACAGGGGTACACCGGGGAGCTGTTTTTT. It codes for CASSPSGQGYTGELFF. The J gene is TRBJ2-2, the V gene TRBV25-1, with 9 bases that match TRBD1. CDR3 length: 16 amino acids. V shed 9 bases and J 3 bases; nucleotides not matched to a gene: 11. Germline V lookup: CDR1 MGHDK, CDR2 SYGVNS.

Only a few counts were recorded for this clone. The chain recombines TRBV19 with TRBJ1-5; 11 bases are shared with TRBD1. The length of the CDR3 is 15 residues. V lost 2 bases, J lost 7 bases, and 4 bases stayed unmatched. Per the germline V gene, CDR1 is LNHDA and CDR2 is SQIVND (reference sequence). The DNA of the CDR3 is TGTGCCAGTAGTATACAGGGACAGGGGGGACAGCCCCAGCATTTT. Encoded protein: CASSIQGQGGQPQHF.

The chain combines TRBV9 with TRBJ2-1; 9 bases align to TRBD2. Germline CDR1 reads SGDLS; CDR2 reads YYNGEE. This CDR3 spans 16 amino acids. The V gene end was trimmed by 4 bases and the J gene end by 8 bases; junction bases not matched to a gene: 13. CDR3 DNA sequence: TGTGCCAGCAGCTACCCCTTAGGACTAGCGTCCGATGAGCAGTTCTTC. It specifies CASSYPLGLASDEQFF.

This sequence joins TRBV10-2 and TRBJ1-6; 7 nucleotides agree with TRBD1. V shed 8 bases and J 8 bases; nucleotides not matched to a gene: 6. Germline assignment: CDR1 WSHSY and CDR2 SAAADI. The CDR3 spans 13 residues. CDR3 in amino acids: CASLGDRHSPLHF. CDR3 sequence (DNA): TGCGCCAGCCTGGGGGACAGACATTCACCCCTCCACTTT.

This clone was observed a single time. This chain connects TRBV3-1 (or the pseudogene TRBV3-2) to TRBJ1-5; D is unresolved. Germline CDR1 is LGHDT and CDR2 is YNNKEL (reference sequence). Trimming shortened V by 0 bases and J by 4 bases, and 10 bases separated the two germline ends. There are 15 residues in the CDR3. CDR3 DNA sequence: TGTGCCAGCAGCCAAGATCAGGCAGTTAATCAGCCCCAGCATTTT. Translated, it gives CASSQDQAVNQPQHF.

This clone has a single count. The genes are TRBV5-6 and TRBJ2-1, with a possible D match to TRBD1 (5 bases). Between the trimmed V and J ends, which lost 4 bases and 1 base, there was a span of 18 bases. Germline CDR1 SGHDT, CDR2 YYEEEE. The CDR3 sequence is 17 residues long. The CDR3 DNA is TGTGCCAGCAGCCCTCAGACATTTAGGGGATCCTACAATGAGCAGTTCTTC. Amino acid sequence: CASSPQTFRGSYNEQFF.

The V call is TRBV5-1, the J call TRBJ2-1; weak D call: TRBD1 (6 bases). The germline V gene encodes CDR1 SGHRS and CDR2 YFSETQ. The CDR3 extends over 14 amino acids. V lost 1 base and J 3 bases, leaving 8 bases between the germline ends. The CDR3 DNA reads TGCGCCAGCAGCTTGCAGGGGAGCTACAATGAGCAGTTCTTC. It encodes CASSLQGSYNEQFF.

This clone is a singleton in its sample. This chain connects TRBV7-9 to TRBJ2-6; 14 bases line up with TRBD2. Unmatched junction bases numbered 12, after V lost 5 bases and J lost 0 bases. CDR1 and CDR2 from the germline V gene are SEHNR and FQNEAQ (reference sequence). The CDR3 totals 21 residues. The CDR3 is CASSIPGLAGEKYSGANVLTF. DNA for the CDR3: TGTGCCAGCAGCATCCCGGGACTAGCGGGAGAGAAATACTCTGGGGCCAACGTCCTGACTTTC. Full variable domain (remainder filled in from reference TRBV7-9 and TRBJ2-6): DTGVSQNPRHKITKRGQNVTFRCDPISEHNRLYWYRQTLGQGPEFLTYFQNEAQLEKSRLLSDRFSAERPKGSFSTLEIQRTEQGDSAMYLCASSIPGLAGEKYSGANVLTFGAGSRLTVL.